Listed below are T cell receptor beta chains from one sample, sequenced in a study of T cell responses to AZD1222 COVID-19 vaccine. Generated by immunoSEQ multiplex PCR, the TCRdb table keeps only in-frame clones and is missing some. This sample has approximately 90,000 clones; around 89% occur once, and the top ten carry roughly 9.1%. Here the sequenced sample was peripheral blood, taken on day 0 of AZD1222 vaccination. The origin of the receptors is an adult in good health. CDR3s include the opening cysteine and the closing phenylalanine or tryptophan. D genes are given only for firm matches.

v_call,j_call,cdr3_length,d_call,cdr3_nt,cdr3_aa
TRBV12-5,TRBJ1-1,12,.,TGTGCTAGTGGTTTGTCGGCAACTGAAGCTTTCTTT,CASGLSATEAFF
TRBV28,TRBJ1-5,14,.,TGTGCCAGCAGTCCAACCACCTCCAATCAGCCCCAGCATTTT,CASSPTTSNQPQHF
TRBV6-5,TRBJ1-6,13,.,TGTGCCAGCAGGCCCCGGGGCAATTCACCCCTCCACTTT,CASRPRGNSPLHF
TRBV3-1/TRBV3-2,TRBJ2-1,12,.,TGTGCCAGCAGCCAGTCCTACAATGAGCAGTTCTTC,CASSQSYNEQFF
TRBV6-5,TRBJ1-2,13,.,TGTGCCAGCAGTCGGCCGGTGAGTTATGGCTACACCTTC,CASSRPVSYGYTF
TRBV13,TRBJ1-2,14,.,TGTGCCAGCAGCTCGGGGGGATCTAACTATGGCTACACCTTC,CASSSGGSNYGYTF
TRBV27,TRBJ1-5,15,.,TGTGCCAGCGGGCTTGGGGTTCAGGGGAATCAGCCCCAGCATTTT,CASGLGVQGNQPQHF
TRBV11-2,TRBJ2-5,19,TRBD2,TGTGCCAGCATAATTACCCTGGGACTAGCGGGGGGCCCCCGGGAGACCCAGTACTTC,CASIITLGLAGGPRETQYF
TRBV19,TRBJ2-2,14,.,TGTGCCAGTAGTATACGGGTTGGTTCCGGGGAGCTGTTTTTT,CASSIRVGSGELFF
TRBV11-2,TRBJ1-1,14,.,TGTGCCAGCAGCTTAGATCTTATGAACACTGAAGCTTTCTTT,CASSLDLMNTEAFF
TRBV7-6,TRBJ2-5,15,.,TGTGCCAGCAGCCCAGCCATGCTTGGGCAAGAGACCCAGTACTTC,CASSPAMLGQETQYF
TRBV3-1/TRBV3-2,TRBJ2-7,15,TRBD1,TGTGCCAGCAGCCAACAGGGACAGGGAGGCTACGAGCAGTACTTC,CASSQQGQGGYEQYF
TRBV5-8,TRBJ1-5,15,.,TGTGCCAGCAGCTCAACAGGAAATAGCAATCAGCCCCAGCATTTT,CASSSTGNSNQPQHF
TRBV11-2,TRBJ2-5,12,TRBD2,TGTGCCAGCGGAGCGGGGAGCGAGACCCAGTACTTC,CASGAGSETQYF